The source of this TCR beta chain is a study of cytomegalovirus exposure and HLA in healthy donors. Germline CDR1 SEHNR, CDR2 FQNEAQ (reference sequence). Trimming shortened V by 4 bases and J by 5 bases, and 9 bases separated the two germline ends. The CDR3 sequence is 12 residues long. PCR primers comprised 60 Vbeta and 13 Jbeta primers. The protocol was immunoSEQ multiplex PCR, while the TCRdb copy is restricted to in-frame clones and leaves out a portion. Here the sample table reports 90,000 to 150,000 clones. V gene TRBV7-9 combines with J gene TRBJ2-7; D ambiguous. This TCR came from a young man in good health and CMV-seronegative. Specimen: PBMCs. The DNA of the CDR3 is TGTGCCAGCAGCTCCATCACGGACGAGCAGTACTTC. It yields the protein CASSSITDEQYF.